This entry concerns a single TCR beta chain. Its antigen is undetermined. The CDR3 totals 14 residues. Per germline, CDR1 MDHEN and CDR2 SYDVKM. Trimming took 4 bases from V and 0 from J, leaving 10 bases between them. Assay: immunoSEQ multiplex PCR; the TCRdb copy retains only in-frame clones and omits some. The data show some 24,000 clones, less than 95% seen once. The entry originates in a study of chemoradiotherapy in HPV16-positive cancers. Findings and limits, study-wide: Candidate HPV-specific clones and E7-related TCR motifs grew in tumor during treatment.

The V gene is TRBV28, the J gene TRBJ2-7; possible D gene TRBD2, 5 bases. The sample here was taken from a patient who underwent chemoradiotherapy. This sequence originates from a human donor with HPV-associated anogenital cancer. The CDR3 loop reads CASSSSGYSYEQYF. DNA of the CDR3: TGTGCCAGCAGTTCCTCGGGGTACTCCTACGAGCAGTACTTC.